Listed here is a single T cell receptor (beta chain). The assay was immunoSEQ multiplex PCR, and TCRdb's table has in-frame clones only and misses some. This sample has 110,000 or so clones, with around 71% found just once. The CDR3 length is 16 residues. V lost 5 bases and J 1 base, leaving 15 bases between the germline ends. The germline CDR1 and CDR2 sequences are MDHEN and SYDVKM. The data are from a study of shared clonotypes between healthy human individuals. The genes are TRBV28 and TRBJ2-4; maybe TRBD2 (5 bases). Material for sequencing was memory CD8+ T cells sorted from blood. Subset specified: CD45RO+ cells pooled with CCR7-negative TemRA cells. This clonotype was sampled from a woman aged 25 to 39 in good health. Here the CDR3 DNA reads TGTGCCAGCAGTCCCTCCCAGGACTTGGCCAAAAACATTCAGTACTTC. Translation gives CASSPSQDLAKNIQYF. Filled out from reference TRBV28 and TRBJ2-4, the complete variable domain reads DVKVTQSSRYLVKRTGEKVFLECVQDMDHENMFWYRQDPGLGLRLIYFSYDVKMKEKGDIPEGYSVSREKKERFSLILESASTNQTSMYLCASSPSQDLAKNIQYFGAGTRLSVL.